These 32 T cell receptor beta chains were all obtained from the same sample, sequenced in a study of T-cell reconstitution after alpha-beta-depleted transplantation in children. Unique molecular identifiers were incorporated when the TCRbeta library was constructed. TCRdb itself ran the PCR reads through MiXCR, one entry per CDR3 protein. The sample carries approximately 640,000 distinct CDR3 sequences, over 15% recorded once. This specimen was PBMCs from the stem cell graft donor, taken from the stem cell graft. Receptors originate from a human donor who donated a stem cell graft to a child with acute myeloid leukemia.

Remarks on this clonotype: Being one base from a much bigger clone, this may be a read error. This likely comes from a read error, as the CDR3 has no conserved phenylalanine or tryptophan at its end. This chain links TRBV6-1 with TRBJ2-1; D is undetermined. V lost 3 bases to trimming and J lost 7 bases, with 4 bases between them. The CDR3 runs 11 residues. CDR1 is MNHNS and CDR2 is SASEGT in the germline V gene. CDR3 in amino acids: CASSEMNEQFL. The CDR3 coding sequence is TGTGCCAGCAGTGAGATGAATGAGCAGTTCCTC.

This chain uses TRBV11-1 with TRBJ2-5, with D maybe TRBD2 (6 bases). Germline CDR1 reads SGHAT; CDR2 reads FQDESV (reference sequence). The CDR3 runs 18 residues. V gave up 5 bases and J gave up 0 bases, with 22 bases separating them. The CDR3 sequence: CASSPRWGRNRDQETQYF. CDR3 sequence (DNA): TGTGCCAGCAGCCCCCGGTGGGGGAGGAACCGAGACCAAGAGACCCAGTACTTC.

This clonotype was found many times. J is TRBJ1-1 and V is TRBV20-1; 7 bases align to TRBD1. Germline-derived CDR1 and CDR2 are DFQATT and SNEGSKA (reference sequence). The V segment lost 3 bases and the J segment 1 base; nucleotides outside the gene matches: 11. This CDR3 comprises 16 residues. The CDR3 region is CSARDKSGGANTEAFF. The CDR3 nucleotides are TGCAGTGCTAGGGATAAATCAGGGGGGGCGAACACTGAAGCTTTCTTT.

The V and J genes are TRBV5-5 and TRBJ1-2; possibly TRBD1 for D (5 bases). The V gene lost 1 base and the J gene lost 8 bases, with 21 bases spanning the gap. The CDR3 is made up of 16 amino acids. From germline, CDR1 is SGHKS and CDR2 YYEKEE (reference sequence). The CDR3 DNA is TGTGCCAGCAGCTTGAATATCGGGACGGTGGCAGAAGGCTACACCTTC. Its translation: CASSLNIGTVAEGYTF.

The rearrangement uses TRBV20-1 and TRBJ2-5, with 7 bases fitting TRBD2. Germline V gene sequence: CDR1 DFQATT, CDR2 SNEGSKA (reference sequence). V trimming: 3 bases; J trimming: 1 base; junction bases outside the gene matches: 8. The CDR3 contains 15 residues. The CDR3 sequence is CSASRPGTTQETQYF. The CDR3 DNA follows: TGCAGTGCTAGTCGGCCCGGGACTACCCAAGAGACCCAGTACTTC.

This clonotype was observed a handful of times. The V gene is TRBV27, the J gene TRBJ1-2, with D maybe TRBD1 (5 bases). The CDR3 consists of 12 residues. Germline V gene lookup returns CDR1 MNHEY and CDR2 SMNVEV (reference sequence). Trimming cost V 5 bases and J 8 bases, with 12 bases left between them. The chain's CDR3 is CASSHDSGGYTF. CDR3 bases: TGTGCCAGCAGTCACGACAGCGGGGGCTACACCTTC.

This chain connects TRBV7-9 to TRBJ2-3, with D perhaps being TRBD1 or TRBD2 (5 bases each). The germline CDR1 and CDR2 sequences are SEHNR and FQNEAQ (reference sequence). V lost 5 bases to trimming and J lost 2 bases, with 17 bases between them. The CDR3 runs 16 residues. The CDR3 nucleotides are TGTGCCAGCAGCCACCCGGAACGGGGCTACACAGATACGCAGTATTTT. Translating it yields CASSHPERGYTDTQYF.

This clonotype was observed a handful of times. CDR3 sequence (DNA): TGCGCCAGCAGCTCCGACAGGGGATTTAAGAACACTGAAGCTTTCTTT. This translates into CASSSDRGFKNTEAFF. V gene TRBV5-1 combines with J gene TRBJ1-1; 8 positions agree with TRBD1. V gave up 3 bases and J gave up 1 base; unmatched junction bases: 8. The CDR3 is 16 amino acids. CDR1 is SGHRS and CDR2 is YFSETQ in the germline V gene.

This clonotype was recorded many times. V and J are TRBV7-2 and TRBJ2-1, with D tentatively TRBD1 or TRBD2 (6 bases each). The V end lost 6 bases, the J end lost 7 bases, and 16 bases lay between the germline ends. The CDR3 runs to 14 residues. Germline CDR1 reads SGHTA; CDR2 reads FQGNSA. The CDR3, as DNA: TGTGCCAGCAGGCCTAGGGGGGTTGAGAATGAGCAGTTCTTC. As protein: CASRPRGVENEQFF.

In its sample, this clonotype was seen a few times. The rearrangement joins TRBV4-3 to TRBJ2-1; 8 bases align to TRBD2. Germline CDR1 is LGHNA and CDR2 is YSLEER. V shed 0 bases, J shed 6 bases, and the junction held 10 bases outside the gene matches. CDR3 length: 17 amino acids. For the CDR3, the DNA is TGCGCCAGCAGCCAAGAATCGACTAGCGTGAGTGGCAATGAGCAGTTCTTC. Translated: CASSQESTSVSGNEQFF.

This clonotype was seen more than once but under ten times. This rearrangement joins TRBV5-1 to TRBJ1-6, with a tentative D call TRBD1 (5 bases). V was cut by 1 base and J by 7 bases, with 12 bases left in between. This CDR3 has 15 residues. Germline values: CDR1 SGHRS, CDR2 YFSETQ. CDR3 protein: CASSLPGERNSPLHF. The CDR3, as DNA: TGCGCCAGCAGCTTGCCGGGGGAAAGGAATTCACCCCTCCACTTT.

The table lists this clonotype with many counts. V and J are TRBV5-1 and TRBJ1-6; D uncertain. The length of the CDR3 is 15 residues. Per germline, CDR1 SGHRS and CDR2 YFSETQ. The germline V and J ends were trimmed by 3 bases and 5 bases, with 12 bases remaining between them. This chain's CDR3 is CASSSRGPDNSPLHF. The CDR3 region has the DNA TGCGCCAGCAGCTCGAGAGGGCCTGATAATTCACCCCTCCACTTT.

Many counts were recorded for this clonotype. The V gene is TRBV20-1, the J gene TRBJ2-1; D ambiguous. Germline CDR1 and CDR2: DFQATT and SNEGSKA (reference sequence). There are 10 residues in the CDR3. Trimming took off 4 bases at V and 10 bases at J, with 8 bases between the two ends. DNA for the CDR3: TGCAGTGCTACCGAGGAAGAGCAGTTCTTC. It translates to CSATEEEQFF.

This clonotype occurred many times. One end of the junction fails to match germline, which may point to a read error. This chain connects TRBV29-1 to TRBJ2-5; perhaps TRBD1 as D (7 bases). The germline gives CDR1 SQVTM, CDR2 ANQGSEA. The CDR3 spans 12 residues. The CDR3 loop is CSVGRTGLTVDF. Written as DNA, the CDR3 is TGCAGCGTGGGGAGGACAGGACTAACGGTGGACTTC.

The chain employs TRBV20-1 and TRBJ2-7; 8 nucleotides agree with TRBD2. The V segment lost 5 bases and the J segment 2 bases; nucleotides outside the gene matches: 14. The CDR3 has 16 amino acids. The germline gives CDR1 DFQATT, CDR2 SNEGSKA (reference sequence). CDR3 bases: TGCAGTGCTCCCCTCGGGGGGGGCGAGCCACCCTACGAGCAGTACTTC. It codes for CSAPLGGGEPPYEQYF.

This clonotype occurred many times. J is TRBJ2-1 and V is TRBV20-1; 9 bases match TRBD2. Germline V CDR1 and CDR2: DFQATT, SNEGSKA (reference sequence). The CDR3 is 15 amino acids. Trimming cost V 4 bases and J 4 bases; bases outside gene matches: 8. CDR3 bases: TGCAGTGCTACCACAGGCGGGGGGGCTTACAATGAGCAGTTCTTC. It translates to CSATTGGGAYNEQFF.

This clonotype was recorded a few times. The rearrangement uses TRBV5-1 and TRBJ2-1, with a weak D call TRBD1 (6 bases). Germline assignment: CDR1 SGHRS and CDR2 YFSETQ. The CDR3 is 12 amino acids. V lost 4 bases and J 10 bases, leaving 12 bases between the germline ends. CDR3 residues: CASSPDGTEQFF. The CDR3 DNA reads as TGCGCCAGCAGCCCGGACGGGACAGAGCAGTTCTTC.

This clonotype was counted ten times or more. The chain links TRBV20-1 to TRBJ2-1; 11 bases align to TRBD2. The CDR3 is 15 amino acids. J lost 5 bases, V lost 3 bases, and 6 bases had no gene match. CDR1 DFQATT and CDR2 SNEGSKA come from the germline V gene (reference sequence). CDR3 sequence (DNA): TGCAGTGCTAGCCGGACTAGCGGGCAAGACAATGAGCAGTTCTTC. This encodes CSASRTSGQDNEQFF.

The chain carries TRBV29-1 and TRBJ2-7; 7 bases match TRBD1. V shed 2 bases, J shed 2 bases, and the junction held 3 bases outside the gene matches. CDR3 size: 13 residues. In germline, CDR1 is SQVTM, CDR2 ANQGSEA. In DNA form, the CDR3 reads TGCAGCGTTGAACAGGGGGACACCTACGAGCAGTACTTC. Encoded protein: CSVEQGDTYEQYF.

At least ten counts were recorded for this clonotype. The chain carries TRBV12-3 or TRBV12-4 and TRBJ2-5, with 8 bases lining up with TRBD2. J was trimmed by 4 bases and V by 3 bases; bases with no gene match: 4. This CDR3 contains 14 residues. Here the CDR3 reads CASSLRAGGETQYF. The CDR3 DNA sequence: TGTGCCAGCAGTTTGAGGGCGGGGGGAGAGACCCAGTACTTC.

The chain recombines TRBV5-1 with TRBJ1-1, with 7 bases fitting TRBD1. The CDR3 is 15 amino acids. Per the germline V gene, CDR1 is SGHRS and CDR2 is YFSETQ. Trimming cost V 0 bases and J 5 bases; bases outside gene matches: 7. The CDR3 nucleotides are TGCGCCAGCAGCTTGGCCGGGACAGTAAGGACTGAAGCTTTCTTT. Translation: CASSLAGTVRTEAFF. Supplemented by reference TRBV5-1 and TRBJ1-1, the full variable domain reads KAGVTQTPRYLIKTRGQQVTLSCSPISGHRSVSWYQQTPGQGLQFLFEYFSETQRNKGNFPGRFSGRQFSNSRSEMNVSTLELGDSALYLCASSLAGTVRTEAFFGQGTRLTVV.

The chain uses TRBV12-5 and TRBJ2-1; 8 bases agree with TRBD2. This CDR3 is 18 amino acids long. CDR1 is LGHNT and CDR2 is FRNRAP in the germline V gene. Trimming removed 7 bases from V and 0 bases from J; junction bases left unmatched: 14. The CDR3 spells CASATGSGGVRSYNEQFF. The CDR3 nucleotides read TGTGCTAGTGCCACCGGGAGCGGGGGCGTCCGCTCCTACAATGAGCAGTTCTTC. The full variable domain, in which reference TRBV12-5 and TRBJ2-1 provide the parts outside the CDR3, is DARVTQTPRHKVTEMGQEVTMRCQPILGHNTVFWYRQTMMQGLELLAYFRNRAPLDDSGMPKDRFSAEMPDATLATLKIQPSEPRDSAVYFCASATGSGGVRSYNEQFFGPGTRLTVL.

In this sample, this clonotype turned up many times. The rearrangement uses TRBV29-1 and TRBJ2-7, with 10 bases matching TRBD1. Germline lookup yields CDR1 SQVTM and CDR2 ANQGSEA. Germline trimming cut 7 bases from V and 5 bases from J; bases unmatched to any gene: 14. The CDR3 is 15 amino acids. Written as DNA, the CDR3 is TGCAGCGCCCGAATGGCCGGGACAGGGGTCAACGAGCAGTACTTC. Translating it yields CSARMAGTGVNEQYF.

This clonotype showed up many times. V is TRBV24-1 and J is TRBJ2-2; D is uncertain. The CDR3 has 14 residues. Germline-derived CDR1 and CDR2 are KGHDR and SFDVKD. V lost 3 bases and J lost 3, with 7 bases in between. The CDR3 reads CATSDLLDTGELFF. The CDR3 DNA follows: TGTGCCACCAGTGATCTCCTAGACACCGGGGAGCTGTTTTTT.

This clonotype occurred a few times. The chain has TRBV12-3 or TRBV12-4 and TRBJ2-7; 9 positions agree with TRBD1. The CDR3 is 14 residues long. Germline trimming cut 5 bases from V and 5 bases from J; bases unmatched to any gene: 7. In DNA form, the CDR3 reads TGTGCCAGCAGTGGGACAGGGATGGGAAACGAGCAGTACTTC. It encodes CASSGTGMGNEQYF.

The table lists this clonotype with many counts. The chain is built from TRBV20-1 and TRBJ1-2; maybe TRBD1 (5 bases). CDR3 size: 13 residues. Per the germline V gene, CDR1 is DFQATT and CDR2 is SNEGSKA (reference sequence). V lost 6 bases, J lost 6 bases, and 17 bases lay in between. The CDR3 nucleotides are TGCAGTGCGGGTTCGGGACGGTGGAATGGCTACACCTTC. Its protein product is CSAGSGRWNGYTF.

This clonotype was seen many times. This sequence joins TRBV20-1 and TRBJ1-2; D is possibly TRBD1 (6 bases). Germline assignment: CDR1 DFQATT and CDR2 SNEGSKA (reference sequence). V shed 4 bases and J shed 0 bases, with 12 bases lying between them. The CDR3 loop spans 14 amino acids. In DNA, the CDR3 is TGCAGTGCTAACAACAGGGCGACTAACTATGGCTACACCTTC. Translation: CSANNRATNYGYTF.

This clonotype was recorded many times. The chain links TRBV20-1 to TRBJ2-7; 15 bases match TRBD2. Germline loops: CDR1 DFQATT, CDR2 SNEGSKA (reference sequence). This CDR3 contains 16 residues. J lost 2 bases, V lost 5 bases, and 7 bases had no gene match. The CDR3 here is CSASGTSGGLAYEQYF. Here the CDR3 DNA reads TGCAGTGCTTCCGGGACTAGCGGGGGGCTGGCCTACGAGCAGTACTTC.

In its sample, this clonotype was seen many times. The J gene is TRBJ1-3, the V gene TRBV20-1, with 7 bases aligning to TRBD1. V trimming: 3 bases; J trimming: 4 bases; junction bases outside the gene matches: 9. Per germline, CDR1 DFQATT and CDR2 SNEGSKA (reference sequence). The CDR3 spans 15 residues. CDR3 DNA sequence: TGCAGTGCTAGTAACAGGGGCTCAGGAGGAAACACCATATATTTT. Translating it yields CSASNRGSGGNTIYF.

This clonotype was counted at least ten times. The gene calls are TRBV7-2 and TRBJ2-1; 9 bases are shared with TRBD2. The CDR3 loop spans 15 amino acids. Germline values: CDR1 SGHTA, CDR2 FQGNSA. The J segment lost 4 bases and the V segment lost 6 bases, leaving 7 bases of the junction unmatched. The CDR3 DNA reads TGTGCCAGCAGTCCCCTGACTAGCGGTTACAATGAGCAGTTCTTC. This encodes CASSPLTSGYNEQFF. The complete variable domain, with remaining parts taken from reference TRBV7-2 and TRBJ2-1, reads GAGVSQSPSNKVTEKGKDVELRCDPISGHTALYWYRQSLGQGLEFLIYFQGNSAPDKSGLPSDRFSAERTGGSVSTLTIQRTQQEDSAVYLCASSPLTSGYNEQFFGPGTRLTVL.

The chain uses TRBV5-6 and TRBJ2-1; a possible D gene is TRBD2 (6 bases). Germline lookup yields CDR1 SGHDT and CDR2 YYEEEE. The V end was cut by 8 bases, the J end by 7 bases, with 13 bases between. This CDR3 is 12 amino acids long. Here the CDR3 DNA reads TGTGCCAGTTGGTCGGCGGGAAATGAGCAGTTCTTC. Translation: CASWSAGNEQFF.

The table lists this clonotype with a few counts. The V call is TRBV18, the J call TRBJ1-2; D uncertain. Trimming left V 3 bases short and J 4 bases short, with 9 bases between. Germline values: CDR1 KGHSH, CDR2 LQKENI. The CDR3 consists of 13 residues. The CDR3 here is CASSPEDLYGYTF. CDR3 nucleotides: TGTGCCAGCTCACCCGAGGACCTCTATGGCTACACCTTC.